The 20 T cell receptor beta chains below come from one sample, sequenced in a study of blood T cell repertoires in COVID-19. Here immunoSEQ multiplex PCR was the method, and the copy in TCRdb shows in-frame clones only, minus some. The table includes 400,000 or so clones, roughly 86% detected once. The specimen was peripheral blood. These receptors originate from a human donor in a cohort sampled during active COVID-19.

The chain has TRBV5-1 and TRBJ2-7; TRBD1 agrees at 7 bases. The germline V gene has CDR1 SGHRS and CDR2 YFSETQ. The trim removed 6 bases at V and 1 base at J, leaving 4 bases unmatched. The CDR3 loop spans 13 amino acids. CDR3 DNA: TGCGCCAGCACACAGGGGATTTCCTACGAGCAGTACTTC. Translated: CASTQGISYEQYF.

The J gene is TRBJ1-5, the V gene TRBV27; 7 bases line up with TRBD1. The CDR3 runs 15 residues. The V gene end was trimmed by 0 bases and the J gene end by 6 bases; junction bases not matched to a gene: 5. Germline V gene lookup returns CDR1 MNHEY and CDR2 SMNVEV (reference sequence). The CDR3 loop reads CASSLSPTGAQPQHF. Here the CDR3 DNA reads TGTGCCAGCAGTTTATCGCCTACAGGGGCTCAGCCCCAGCATTTT.

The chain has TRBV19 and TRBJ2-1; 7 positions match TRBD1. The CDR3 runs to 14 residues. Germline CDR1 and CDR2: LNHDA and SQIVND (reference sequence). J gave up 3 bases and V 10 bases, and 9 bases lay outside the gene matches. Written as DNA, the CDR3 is TGTGCCACAACGGGACAGAACAACTACAATGAGCAGTTCTTC. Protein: CATTGQNNYNEQFF.

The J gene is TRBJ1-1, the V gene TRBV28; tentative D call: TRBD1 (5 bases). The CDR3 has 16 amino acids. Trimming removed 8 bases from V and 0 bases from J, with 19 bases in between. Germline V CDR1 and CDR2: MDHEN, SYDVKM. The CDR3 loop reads CASPGAGQAVNTEAFF. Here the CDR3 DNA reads TGTGCCAGCCCCGGCGCGGGGCAGGCTGTGAACACTGAAGCTTTCTTT.

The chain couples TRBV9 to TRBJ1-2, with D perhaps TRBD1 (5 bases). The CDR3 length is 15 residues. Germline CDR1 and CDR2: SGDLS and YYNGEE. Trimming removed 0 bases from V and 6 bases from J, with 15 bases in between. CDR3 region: CASSVGPSGWDGYTF. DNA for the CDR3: TGTGCCAGCAGCGTAGGCCCCTCAGGGTGGGATGGCTACACCTTC.

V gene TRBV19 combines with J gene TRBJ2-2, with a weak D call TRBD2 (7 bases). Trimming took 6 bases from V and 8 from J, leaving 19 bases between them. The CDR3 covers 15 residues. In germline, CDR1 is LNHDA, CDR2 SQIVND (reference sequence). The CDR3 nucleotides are TGTGCCAGTAGCGCCCCCGGGGGGCGCAAAGGGGAGCTGTTTTTT. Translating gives CASSAPGGRKGELFF.

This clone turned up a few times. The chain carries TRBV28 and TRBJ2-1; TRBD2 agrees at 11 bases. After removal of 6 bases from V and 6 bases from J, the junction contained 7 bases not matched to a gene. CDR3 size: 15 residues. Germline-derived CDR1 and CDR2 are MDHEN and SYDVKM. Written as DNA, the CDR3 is TGTGCCAGCAGCCCACTAGCGGGAGATATCAATGAGCAGTTCTTC. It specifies CASSPLAGDINEQFF.

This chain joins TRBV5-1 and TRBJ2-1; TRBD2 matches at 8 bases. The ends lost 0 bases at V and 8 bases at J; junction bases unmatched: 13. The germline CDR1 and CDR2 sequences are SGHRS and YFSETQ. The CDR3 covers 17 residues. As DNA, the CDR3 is TGCGCCAGCAGCTTGGGCGCGACTAGCGACACTCGGGATGAGCAGTTCTTC. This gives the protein CASSLGATSDTRDEQFF.

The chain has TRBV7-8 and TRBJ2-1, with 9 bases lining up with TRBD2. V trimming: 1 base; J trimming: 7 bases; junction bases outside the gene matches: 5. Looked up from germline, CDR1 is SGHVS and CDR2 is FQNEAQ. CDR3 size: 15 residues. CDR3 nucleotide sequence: TGTGCCAGCAGCTTAGGCGGGGGGGCCGGGAATGAGCAGTTCTTC. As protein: CASSLGGGAGNEQFF.

Here the CDR3 DNA reads TGTGCCAGCAGTTTGGGGACTAGCGGGAGTGTCGAGACCCAGTACTTC. Translating it yields CASSLGTSGSVETQYF. The V and J genes are TRBV28 and TRBJ2-5; 14 bases are shared with TRBD2. Germline V gives CDR1 MDHEN, CDR2 SYDVKM. With 3 bases clipped from V and 5 bases from J, the junction kept 5 bases outside the gene matches. CDR3 length: 16 residues.

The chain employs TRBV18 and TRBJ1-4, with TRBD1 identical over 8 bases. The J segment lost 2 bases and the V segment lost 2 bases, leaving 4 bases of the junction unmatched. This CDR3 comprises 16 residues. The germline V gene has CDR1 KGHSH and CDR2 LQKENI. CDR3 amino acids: CASSPGQGGTNEKLFF. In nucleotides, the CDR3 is TGTGCCAGCTCACCAGGACAGGGAGGGACTAATGAAAAACTGTTTTTT.

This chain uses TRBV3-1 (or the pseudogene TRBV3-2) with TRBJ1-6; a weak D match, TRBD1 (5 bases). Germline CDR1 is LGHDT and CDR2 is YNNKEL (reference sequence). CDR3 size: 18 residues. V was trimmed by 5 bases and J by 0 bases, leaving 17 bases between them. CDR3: CASSTPRGRSSYNSPLHF. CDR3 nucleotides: TGTGCCAGCAGCACCCCGCGGGGCAGGAGCTCCTATAATTCACCCCTCCACTTT.

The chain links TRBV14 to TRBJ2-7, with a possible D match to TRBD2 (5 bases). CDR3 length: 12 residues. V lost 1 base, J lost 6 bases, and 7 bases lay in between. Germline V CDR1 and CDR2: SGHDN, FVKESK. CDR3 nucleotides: TGTGCCAGCAGCCAAGGTACTAGCGAGCAGTACTTC. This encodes CASSQGTSEQYF.

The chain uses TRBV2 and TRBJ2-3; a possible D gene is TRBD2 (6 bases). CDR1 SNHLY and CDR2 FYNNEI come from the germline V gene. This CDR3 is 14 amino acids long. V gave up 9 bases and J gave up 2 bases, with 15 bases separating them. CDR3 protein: CASKTGLITDTQYF. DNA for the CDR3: TGTGCCAGTAAAACGGGACTCATCACAGATACGCAGTATTTT.

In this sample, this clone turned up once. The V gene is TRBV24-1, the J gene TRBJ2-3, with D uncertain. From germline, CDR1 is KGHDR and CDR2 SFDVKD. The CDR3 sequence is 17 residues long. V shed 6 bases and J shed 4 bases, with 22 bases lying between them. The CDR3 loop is CATSPPTTRTKADTQYF. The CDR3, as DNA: TGTGCCACCAGTCCCCCGACAACTCGAACCAAAGCAGATACGCAGTATTTT.

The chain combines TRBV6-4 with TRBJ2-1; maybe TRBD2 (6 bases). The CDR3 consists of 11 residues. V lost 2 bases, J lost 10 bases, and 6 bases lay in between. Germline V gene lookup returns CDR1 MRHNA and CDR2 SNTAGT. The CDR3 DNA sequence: TGTGCCAGCAGTGACGGGAGGGAGCAGTTCTTC. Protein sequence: CASSDGREQFF.

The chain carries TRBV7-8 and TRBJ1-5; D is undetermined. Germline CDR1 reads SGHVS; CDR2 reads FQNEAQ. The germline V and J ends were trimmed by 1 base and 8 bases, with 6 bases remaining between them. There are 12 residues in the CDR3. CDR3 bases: TGTGCCAGCAGCTTAGTCCTTGAGCCCCAGCATTTT. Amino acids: CASSLVLEPQHF.

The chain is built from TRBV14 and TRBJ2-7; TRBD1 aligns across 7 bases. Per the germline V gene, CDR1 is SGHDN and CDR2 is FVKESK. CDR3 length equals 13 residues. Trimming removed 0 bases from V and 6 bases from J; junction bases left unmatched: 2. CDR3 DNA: TGTGCCAGCAGCCAAGAAAACAGGGGCGAGCAGTACTTC. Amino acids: CASSQENRGEQYF.

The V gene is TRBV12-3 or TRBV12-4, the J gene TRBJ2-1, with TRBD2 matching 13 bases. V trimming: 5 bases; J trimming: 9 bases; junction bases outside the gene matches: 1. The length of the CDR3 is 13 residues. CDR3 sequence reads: CASSRTSGGEQFF. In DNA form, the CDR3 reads TGTGCCAGCAGTCGGACTAGCGGGGGTGAGCAGTTCTTC.

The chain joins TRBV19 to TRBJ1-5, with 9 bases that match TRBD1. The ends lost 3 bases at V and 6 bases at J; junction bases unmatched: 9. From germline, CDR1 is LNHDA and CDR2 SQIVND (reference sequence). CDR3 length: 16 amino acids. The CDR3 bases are TGTGCCAGTAGTATCAGACCGGGACAGGGACTTCAGCCCCAGCATTTT. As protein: CASSIRPGQGLQPQHF.